This T cell receptor beta chain emerged from a study of OX40 agonist ivuxolimab in advanced cancers. This clone was observed a handful of times. The germline gene is not matched at one end of the junction; a read error may be the cause. Germline loops: CDR1 PRHDT, CDR2 FYEKMQ (reference sequence). The CDR3 runs 13 residues. Here immunoSEQ multiplex PCR was the method, and the copy in TCRdb shows in-frame clones only, minus some. The sample yields more than 35,000 clones, around 80% seen once. The sequencing here drew on CD4+ or CD8+ T cells sorted from blood, taken in a trial of the OX40 agonist ivuxolimab. This chain connects TRBV13 to TRBJ2-1, with D perhaps matching TRBD1 (5 bases). The clonotype was recovered from an adult with an advanced solid tumor such as melanoma, head and neck, liver or kidney cancer. This CDR3 reads CASSLAASRVVVF. The CDR3 DNA reads TGTGCCAGCAGCTTAGCGGCCTCCAGGGTGGTGGTCTTC.